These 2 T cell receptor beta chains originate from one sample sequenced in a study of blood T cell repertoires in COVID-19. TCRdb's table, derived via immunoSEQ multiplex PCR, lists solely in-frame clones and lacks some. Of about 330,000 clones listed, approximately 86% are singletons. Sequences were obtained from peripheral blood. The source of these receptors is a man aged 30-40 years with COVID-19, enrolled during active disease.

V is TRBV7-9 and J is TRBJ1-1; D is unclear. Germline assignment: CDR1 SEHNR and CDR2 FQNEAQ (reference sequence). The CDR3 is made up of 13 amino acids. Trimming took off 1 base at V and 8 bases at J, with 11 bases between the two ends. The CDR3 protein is CASSLVVTLEAFF. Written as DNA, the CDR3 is TGTGCCAGCAGCTTAGTCGTCACTTTAGAAGCTTTCTTT.

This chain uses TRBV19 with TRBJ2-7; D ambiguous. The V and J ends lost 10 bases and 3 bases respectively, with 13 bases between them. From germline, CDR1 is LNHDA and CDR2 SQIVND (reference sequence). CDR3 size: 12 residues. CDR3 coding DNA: TGTGCCACCTCAGGTTTAGGCTACGAGCAGTACTTC. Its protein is CATSGLGYEQYF.